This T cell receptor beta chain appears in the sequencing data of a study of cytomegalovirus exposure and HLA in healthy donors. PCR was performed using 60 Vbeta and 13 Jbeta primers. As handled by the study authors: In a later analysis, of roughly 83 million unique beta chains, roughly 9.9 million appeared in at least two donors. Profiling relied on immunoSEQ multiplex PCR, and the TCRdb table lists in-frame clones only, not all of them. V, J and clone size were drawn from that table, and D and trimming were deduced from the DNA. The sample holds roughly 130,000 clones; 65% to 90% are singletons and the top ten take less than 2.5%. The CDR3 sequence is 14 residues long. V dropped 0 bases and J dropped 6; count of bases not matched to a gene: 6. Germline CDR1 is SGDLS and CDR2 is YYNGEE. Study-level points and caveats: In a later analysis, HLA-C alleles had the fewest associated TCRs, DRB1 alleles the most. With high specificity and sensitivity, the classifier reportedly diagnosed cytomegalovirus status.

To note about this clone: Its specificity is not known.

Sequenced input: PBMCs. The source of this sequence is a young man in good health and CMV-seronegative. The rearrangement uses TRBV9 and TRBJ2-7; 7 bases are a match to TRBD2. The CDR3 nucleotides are TGTGCCAGCAGCGTAGACCTAGCGGTGGGCGAGCAGTACTTC. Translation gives CASSVDLAVGEQYF.